This T cell receptor (beta chain) appears in the sequencing data of a study of regulatory T cells in long-lasting Graves disease (dated by TCRdb to the early 2020s). Study-level background: In the newly diagnosed Graves' disease group, patients had been taking antithyroid drugs for less than 3 months. The study was conducted in China and was registered as a clinical trial. Patients with persistent Graves' disease were compared with patients with newly diagnosed Graves' disease using TCR sequencing and RNA sequencing of peripheral blood. A total of some 35 samples underwent TCR sequencing, from about 13 patients with persistent Graves' disease and some 20 patients with newly diagnosed Graves' disease.

The sample's time point label, decoded: newly diagnosed GD, antithyroid drugs for less than 3 months. RNA was extracted from PBMCs in TRIzol for both TCR sequencing and RNA sequencing. The diagnosis of Graves' disease was made according to American Thyroid Association guidelines. Recruitment of patients was carried out at an endocrinology department in Xi'an, China. Each patient gave around 9.2 milliliters of peripheral blood, collected in an EDTA anticoagulant tube. Ficoll Paque Plus density gradient separation was used to isolate PBMCs, and no further T cell sorting was done. An Agilent 2100 Bioanalyzer and agarose gel were used to check RNA quality, while a NanoDrop 2000 measured RNA concentration. Trimming takes 5 bases from V and 4 bases from J, and the germline ends sit 23 bases apart. CDR1 and CDR2, looked up from the germline V gene (reference sequence), are SGHAT and FQDESV. Counted from cysteine to phenylalanine, this CDR3 has 17 amino acids. The DNA shown is the 51-base CDR3, in frame from base 1.

Preparation of the library involved multiplex PCR. The sequencer listed for this sample is Illumina HiSeq 4000. iRepertoire HTBI primers and Arm-PCR amplification of CDR3 regions were used to construct TCR beta libraries. PCR products were gel purified before sequencing. The authors' analysis ran thus. A total of 62 TRBV and 14 TRBJ segments were identified across samples and were used for gene usage analysis of CDR3 amino acid clonotypes. Filtered high-quality paired reads were merged into contigs using COPE and FqMerger. Contigs were aligned with BLAST to IMGT TRBV, TRBD and TRBJ reference genes, and CDR3 was defined per IMGT. Any clonotype with a frequency above 0.1% was classified as a highly expanded clone. Shannon entropy served as the measure of repertoire diversity, while the Gini coefficient captured V-J evenness. Public clonotypes were defined as clonotypes shared by more than one individual. Starting from the raw public reads, TCRdb applied fastp trimming at Q25, assembled clones with MiXCR and retained in-frame beta chains. Identical CDR3 proteins give one entry, which carries the most common genes and DNA. The V and J calls were not made by the authors but by TCRdb's processing. The sample profile shows about 560,000 distinct CDR3 sequences; more than 15% of them were found once. Around 12% of the sample is in the top ten clones.

On the study overall, not on this receptor specifically: As a limitation, the authors acknowledged that the small sample size may reduce accuracy. The study examined only peripheral blood because the primary lesion, thyroid tissue, could not be accessed. Only the TCR beta chain was sequenced and analyzed. Patients with persistent disease shared more public clonotypes (about 3,000) than newly diagnosed patients did (more than 900). Persistent disease showed preferential use of TRBV28, TRBJ1-2 and TRBJ2-5, whereas newly diagnosed disease favored TRBV20-1 and TRBJ2-1. Compared with newly diagnosed patients, persistent Graves' disease patients had lower TCR Shannon entropy and fewer highly expanded clones, which suggests clonal expansion.

At least ten counts were recorded for this clonotype. Its binding antigen is unknown. Per-base qualities were not stored, and no clone one base away is much larger. These records were also assigned to another study, of T cells in Graves' hyperthyroidism and ophthalmopathy. From that second study: Stable Graves' hyperthyroidism was defined as no progression to ophthalmopathy during 18 months of follow-up. Hyperthyroidism patients were newly diagnosed, with disease duration under 2 months, and aged 18 to 65 years. The study excluded patients with uncontrolled infections, other autoimmune diseases, pregnancy or lactation. Diagnoses relied on clinical symptoms, serum thyroxine and TRAb, thyroid ultrasound and orbital computed tomography. The TCR CDR3 was subjected to a first round of RT-PCR using the HTBI primer set and the Qiagen OneStep RT-PCR kit. Most expanded thyroid clonotypes (frequency above 0.001) were also detected in blood, a finding suggesting that blood repertoires may reflect thyroid immune responses. Ophthalmopathy was separated from stable hyperthyroidism by a 13 V-J signature model, with about 88% sensitivity and 81% to 83% specificity obtained in cross-validation and 80%/75% obtained in testing. In validation, progression to ophthalmopathy was predicted by the model with 70.59% sensitivity and roughly 72% specificity, a median of about 6 months before onset. A discovery cohort of approximately 97 patients, roughly 43 with Graves' ophthalmopathy and 57 with stable Graves' hyperthyroidism, was used to find distinguishing TCR V-J signatures. Prospective prediction of ophthalmopathy was tested in an independent validation cohort consisting of 18 to 20 hyperthyroidism patients and around 16 patients who later progressed to ophthalmopathy. The 95 to 100 discovery patients were divided at random into training and test sets in a 7:3 ratio. Thyroid tissue and blood T-cell repertoires from six Graves' hyperthyroidism patients were also compared in the study. Once sampling was done, hyperthyroidism patients were given methimazole at a starting dose of 30 mg daily, whereas ophthalmopathy patients were given high-dose intravenous methylprednisolone. Libraries were constructed in a second round of multiplex PCR, after which size selection and purification were carried out. Libraries were sequenced paired-end with 100 bp reads on an Illumina HiSeq2000. Raw data were processed with SOAPnuke, discarding reads with adapters, uncalled bases, mean Phred below 15, or no exact constant-primer or identifier match. COPE v1.2.5 was used to merge the high-quality paired reads, and each unique nucleotide sequence was defined as a clonotype. MiTCR v1.1 was used to align clonotypes to the IMGT TRBV, TRBD and TRBJ reference segments. The analysis was restricted to V-J combinations with a frequency above 0.0001, which together covered just over 98% of the repertoires. The TCS score was defined as F50 (clonal expansion) divided by E x V (chaos), with BLOSUM62-based TCRdist calculated between CDR3 peptides within each V-J. Welch's t-statistics and random forest reduced 450 to 600 V-J features to 10 to 15, which were used in a naive Bayes classifier (R e1071). Sample size was not statistically predetermined, and blinding of investigators to group allocation was not performed. The paper reports TCR Vbeta CDR3 sequencing of approximately 130 peripheral blood samples: 40 to 45 ophthalmopathy, fewer than 80 hyperthyroidism and around 17 progressor patients.

In this chain, TRBV11-1 is recombined with TRBJ1-2; possibly the D gene is TRBD1, per 6 matching bases. The material sequenced was peripheral blood mononuclear cells (PBMCs), taken at new diagnosis, from a patient treated with antithyroid drugs. The sequence derives from a man aged 18-30 years with Graves disease. Donor details come from another sample of the same person, matched by shared clones. The CDR3 sequence is CASSKTPGQERTYGYTF. In nucleotides, the sequence is TGTGCCAGCAGCAAAACACCGGGACAAGAGAGGACCTATGGCTACACCTTC.